This passage covers 25 T cell receptor beta chains from one sample sequenced in a study of blood T cell repertoires in COVID-19. Measured with immunoSEQ multiplex PCR; TCRdb has only the in-frame clones, and not every one. The table shows fewer than 95,000 clones, with about nine tenths occurring only once. The specimen sequenced was peripheral blood. These receptors all stem from a man aged 50 to 60 with active or convalescent COVID-19.

The sample holds one count of this clone. V gene TRBV15 combines with J gene TRBJ2-1; D not resolved. The V and J ends lost 4 bases and 4 bases respectively, with 14 bases between them. The CDR3 contains 15 residues. Germline assignment: CDR1 LNHNV and CDR2 YYDKDF (reference sequence). DNA for the CDR3: TGTGCCACCAGCACTGACCCGCGGAATTACAATGAGCAGTTCTTC. Its translation: CATSTDPRNYNEQFF.

The chain recombines TRBV7-6 with TRBJ2-3; D perhaps matches TRBD2 (6 bases). Trimming stripped 4 bases from V and 0 bases from J, with 11 bases between. From germline, CDR1 is SGHVS and CDR2 FNYEAQ. This CDR3 has 15 residues. The CDR3 is CASSWDSGSTDTQYF. The CDR3 region has the DNA TGTGCCAGCAGCTGGGATAGCGGTAGCACAGATACGCAGTATTTT.

The V gene is TRBV7-9, the J gene TRBJ2-5; 7 nucleotides align to TRBD2. The germline V gene encodes CDR1 SEHNR and CDR2 FQNEAQ (reference sequence). This CDR3 region has 19 residues. V lost 0 bases to trimming and J lost 4 bases; unmatched junction nucleotides: 17. CDR3 protein: CASSLAGTSATYGAETQYF. CDR3 DNA: TGTGCCAGCAGCTTAGCGGGCACTAGCGCTACGTACGGGGCAGAGACCCAGTACTTC.

V is TRBV18 and J is TRBJ2-7, with D perhaps TRBD1 (5 bases). The CDR3 extends over 16 amino acids. CDR1 is KGHSH and CDR2 is LQKENI in the germline V gene. V was shortened by 0 bases and J by 4 bases, with 16 bases between the two germline ends. CDR3 residues: CASSPPSGNLRYEQYF. The CDR3 region has the DNA TGTGCCAGCTCACCACCATCAGGGAATCTCCGTTACGAGCAGTACTTC. Combining the CDR3 with reference TRBV18 and TRBJ2-7 gives the whole variable domain NAGVMQNPRHLVRRRGQEARLRCSPMKGHSHVYWYRQLPEEGLKFMVYLQKENIIDESGMPKERFSAEFPKEGPSILRIQQVVRGDSAAYFCASSPPSGNLRYEQYFGPGTRLTVT.

The rearrangement links TRBV19 to TRBJ1-4; possibly TRBD1 for D (6 bases). Trimming removed 9 bases at V and 0 bases at J, with 23 bases between. This CDR3 contains 18 residues. Germline CDR1 is LNHDA and CDR2 is SQIVND (reference sequence). The chain's CDR3 is CASTKSLGASATNEKLFF. DNA of the CDR3: TGTGCCAGCACTAAGTCCTTGGGGGCCTCCGCAACTAATGAAAAACTGTTTTTT.

V and J are TRBV6-6 and TRBJ2-2, with D maybe TRBD1 (5 bases). With 5 bases removed from V and 4 bases from J, the gap between germline ends came to 23 bases. This CDR3 has 18 amino acids. Germline loops: CDR1 MNHNY, CDR2 SVGAGI (reference sequence). The CDR3, as DNA: TGTGCCAGCAGTCTTAAAATCTACACAGGATACCCCACCGGGGAGCTGTTTTTT. Translated: CASSLKIYTGYPTGELFF.

In DNA, the CDR3 is TGCGCCAGCAGCGCCAGACAGGGGAAGTACGAGCAGTACTTC. Protein: CASSARQGKYEQYF. The chain uses TRBV5-1 and TRBJ2-7; TRBD1 matches at 8 bases. Germline V CDR1 and CDR2: SGHRS, YFSETQ. The CDR3 runs 14 residues. V lost 4 bases to trimming and J lost 4 bases; unmatched junction nucleotides: 7.

The gene calls are TRBV6-2 or TRBV6-3 and TRBJ2-7; 12 bases match TRBD1. Germline V CDR1 and CDR2: MNHEY, SVGEGT. There are 15 residues in the CDR3. V trimming: 0 bases; J trimming: 7 bases; junction bases outside the gene matches: 4. In DNA, the CDR3 is TGTGCCAGCAGTTACTCGGGACAGGGGGCGGGGGAGCAGTACTTC. As protein: CASSYSGQGAGEQYF.

The chain combines TRBV19 with TRBJ2-4, with TRBD2 matching over 11 bases. Germline V gives CDR1 LNHDA, CDR2 SQIVND (reference sequence). Losses at the gene ends were 7 bases for V and 8 bases for J; bases not matched to a gene: 4. This CDR3 contains 13 residues. The CDR3 sequence: CASILAGGDIQYF. The CDR3 DNA reads as TGTGCCAGTATTCTAGCGGGGGGAGACATTCAGTACTTC.

The genes are TRBV5-6 and TRBJ1-4; 9 positions agree with TRBD1. The CDR3 runs 15 residues. The germline CDR1 and CDR2 sequences are SGHDT and YYEEEE. Unmatched junction bases numbered 6, after V lost 2 bases and J lost 7 bases. Written as DNA, the CDR3 is TGTGCCAGCAGCTTATACAGGGGGCGGGGTGAAAAACTGTTTTTT. It yields the protein CASSLYRGRGEKLFF.

This chain joins TRBV10-3 and TRBJ2-2, with 13 bases matching TRBD2. V shed 6 bases and J 5 bases; nucleotides not matched to a gene: 9. Germline V gene sequence: CDR1 ENHRY, CDR2 SYGVKD. This CDR3 has 17 residues. The CDR3 region is CAISATSGGADTGELFF. As DNA, the CDR3 is TGTGCCATCAGCGCTACTAGCGGGGGGGCGGATACCGGGGAGCTGTTTTTT.

CDR3 DNA: TGCAGCGTGGGGGGACAGTACGAGCAGTACTTC. Protein product: CSVGGQYEQYF. The V call is TRBV29-1, the J call TRBJ2-7, with D perhaps matching TRBD1 (7 bases). V lost 6 bases, J lost 4 bases, and 10 bases lay in between. Germline lookup yields CDR1 SQVTM and CDR2 ANQGSEA. The CDR3 spans 11 residues.

The J gene is TRBJ1-1, the V gene TRBV7-9; the D is unclear. V gave up 5 bases and J gave up 5 bases, with 9 bases separating them. In germline, CDR1 is SEHNR, CDR2 FQNEAQ (reference sequence). The CDR3 sequence is 12 residues long. CDR3 loop: CASSPRGTEAFF. In DNA, the CDR3 is TGTGCCAGCAGCCCGAGAGGTACTGAAGCTTTCTTT.

The chain joins TRBV6-5 to TRBJ2-7; TRBD1 matches 8 bases. CDR3 length equals 15 residues. With V trimmed by 5 bases and J by 4 bases, 10 bases remained unmatched. Germline V CDR1 and CDR2: MNHEY, SVGAGI. The CDR3, as DNA: TGTGCCAGCAGTCCCGAGACAGGGGCGCGATACGAGCAGTACTTC. Translation gives CASSPETGARYEQYF.

The chain employs TRBV25-1 and TRBJ1-2; 8 bases line up with TRBD1. Germline CDR1 reads MGHDK; CDR2 reads SYGVNS. CDR3 length equals 12 residues. Germline trimming cut 8 bases from V and 2 bases from J; bases unmatched to any gene: 1. The CDR3 loop is CASRDRNYGYTF. The CDR3 DNA is TGTGCCAGCCGGGACAGGAACTATGGCTACACCTTC.

The chain couples TRBV24-1 to TRBJ2-7, with 10 bases identical to TRBD2. Germline lookup yields CDR1 KGHDR and CDR2 SFDVKD. This CDR3 is built from 13 residues. The V gene end was trimmed by 4 bases and the J gene end by 6 bases; junction bases not matched to a gene: 2. In nucleotides, the CDR3 is TGTGCCACCAGTGACCGGACTAGCGGCGAGCAGTACTTC. This sequence encodes CATSDRTSGEQYF.

This clone came up once. V and J are TRBV9 and TRBJ2-2; 10 bases agree with TRBD2. The CDR3 is made up of 18 amino acids. V shed 0 bases, J shed 0 bases, and the junction held 5 bases outside the gene matches. CDR1 is SGDLS and CDR2 is YYNGEE in the germline V gene. CDR3 nucleotide sequence: TGTGCCAGCAGCGTAGACGAGGGACTAGCGTCGAACACCGGGGAGCTGTTTTTT. It encodes CASSVDEGLASNTGELFF.

The V call is TRBV7-2, the J call TRBJ2-1; 9 nucleotides line up with TRBD2. Unmatched junction bases numbered 6, after V lost 0 bases and J lost 9 bases. CDR1 is SGHTA and CDR2 is FQGNSA in the germline V gene. The CDR3 length is 15 residues. CDR3 amino acids: CASSLAGTSQSEQFF. The CDR3 DNA sequence: TGTGCCAGCAGCTTAGCCGGGACTAGCCAATCTGAGCAGTTCTTC.

This clone was counted between two and nine times. The J gene is TRBJ2-5, the V gene TRBV19; TRBD1 matches at 7 bases. J was trimmed by 2 bases and V by 5 bases; bases with no gene match: 8. The CDR3 covers 15 residues. CDR1 is LNHDA, CDR2 SQIVND, per germline (reference sequence). CDR3 nucleotides: TGTGCCAGTAGTGTACCTGGGACAGATCAAGAGACCCAGTACTTC. Its translation is CASSVPGTDQETQYF.

A few counts support this clone. The chain recombines TRBV21-1 with TRBJ2-3; the table calls TRBD2, which could not be checked here. TRBV21-1 is a recognized pseudogene. The CDR3 length is 10 residues. CDR3 sequence reads: CAPGADTQYF. CDR3 bases: TGTGCCCCGGGAGCAGATACGCAGTATTTT.

This sequence joins TRBV7-8 and TRBJ2-2; unclear D gene. The germline gives CDR1 SGHVS, CDR2 FQNEAQ. V gave up 1 base and J gave up 4 bases, with 7 bases separating them. The CDR3 runs to 14 residues. This CDR3 reads CASSLVIGTGELFF. The CDR3 nucleotides read TGTGCCAGCAGCTTAGTAATCGGCACCGGGGAGCTGTTTTTT.

The J gene is TRBJ1-5, the V gene TRBV6-2 or TRBV6-3; 9 nucleotides line up with TRBD1. Germline V lookup: CDR1 MNHEY, CDR2 SVGEGT. The CDR3 contains 17 residues. V shed 0 bases and J 0 bases; nucleotides not matched to a gene: 3. CDR3 DNA sequence: TGTGCCAGCAGTTACTCGACGGGACAGGGTAGCAATCAGCCCCAGCATTTT. Translation: CASSYSTGQGSNQPQHF.

The chain is built from TRBV3-1 (or the pseudogene TRBV3-2) and TRBJ2-1; a possible D gene is TRBD2 (5 bases). The CDR3 totals 13 residues. Trimming pared 6 bases from V and 8 bases from J, leaving 14 bases between. CDR1 and CDR2 (germline): LGHDT, YNNKEL (reference sequence). In DNA, the CDR3 is TGTGCCAGCAGGACCAGCCAGAGGGATGAGCAGTTCTTC. Translation: CASRTSQRDEQFF.

The gene calls are TRBV12-3 or TRBV12-4 and TRBJ2-1, with D possibly TRBD2 on 5 matching bases. The CDR3 has 13 amino acids. The V end lost 7 bases, the J end lost 0 bases, and 7 bases lay between the germline ends. The CDR3 DNA reads TGTGCCAGCATAAGCGGCTCCTACAATGAGCAGTTCTTC. Its translation: CASISGSYNEQFF.

V and J are TRBV10-1 and TRBJ2-3; tentative D call: TRBD2 (5 bases). This CDR3 comprises 13 residues. In germline, CDR1 is WNHNN, CDR2 SYGVQD (reference sequence). Trimming left V 3 bases short and J 2 bases short, with 6 bases between. The CDR3 sequence: CASSDSDTDTQYF. The CDR3 DNA reads as TGCGCCAGCAGTGATAGCGACACAGATACGCAGTATTTT.